The 2 T cell receptor beta chains reported below all come from one sample, sequenced in a study of liver allograft versus peripheral blood T cells. Study information: A comparison was made between T cell receptor repertoires in transplanted livers and those in recipients' peripheral blood.

TCRdb reprocessed the reads with MiXCR, giving one entry per CDR3 protein. The table shows 8,300 or so distinct CDR3 sequences, with approximately 17% occurring only once. These TCRs come from a human patient who had a liver transplant. Some T cells may be the graft donor's.

Relative to its sample, this clonotype is medium-sized (0.01 to 0.1%). The chain has TRBV6-1 and TRBJ2-6, with D hard to call. Looked up from germline, CDR1 is MNHNS and CDR2 is SASEGT. Trimming cost V 4 bases and J 0 bases, with 13 bases left between them. This CDR3 comprises 17 residues. The CDR3 loop reads CASSGGLAFSGANVLTF. The CDR3 DNA is TGTGCCAGCAGTGGGGGTCTTGCCTTCTCTGGGGCCAACGTCCTGACTTTC.

This clonotype is deemed medium-sized. The chain is built from TRBV19 and TRBJ1-2, with 7 bases aligning to TRBD1. The CDR3 runs to 15 residues. J gave up 2 bases and V 5 bases, and 8 bases lay outside the gene matches. The germline CDR1 and CDR2 sequences are LNHDA and SQIVND (reference sequence). CDR3 amino acids: CASSPTGTGNYGYTF. The CDR3 DNA reads as TGTGCCAGTAGTCCGACAGGGACGGGAAACTATGGCTACACCTTC.